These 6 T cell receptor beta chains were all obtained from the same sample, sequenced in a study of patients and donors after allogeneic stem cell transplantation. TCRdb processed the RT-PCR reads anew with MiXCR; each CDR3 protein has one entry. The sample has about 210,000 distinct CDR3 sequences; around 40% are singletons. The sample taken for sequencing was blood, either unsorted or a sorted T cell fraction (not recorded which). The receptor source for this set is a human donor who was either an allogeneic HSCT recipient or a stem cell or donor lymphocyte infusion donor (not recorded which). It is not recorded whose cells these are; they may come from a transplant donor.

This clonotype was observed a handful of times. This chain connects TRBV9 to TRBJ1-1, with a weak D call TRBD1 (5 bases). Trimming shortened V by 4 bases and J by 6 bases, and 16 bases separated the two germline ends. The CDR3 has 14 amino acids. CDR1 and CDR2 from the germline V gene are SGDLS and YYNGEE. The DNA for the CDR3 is TGTGCCAGCAGCCCCCGCGGGGGTTGGGCTGAAGCTTTCTTT. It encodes CASSPRGGWAEAFF.

CDR3 residues: CASSLSAYEQYF. The CDR3 DNA is TGTGCCAGCAGCTTGTCGGCCTACGAGCAGTACTTC. This chain uses TRBV5-5 with TRBJ2-7; no clear D gene. The CDR3 totals 12 residues. The V gene lost 1 base and the J gene lost 2 bases, with 4 bases spanning the gap. Germline CDR1 reads SGHKS; CDR2 reads YYEKEE (reference sequence).

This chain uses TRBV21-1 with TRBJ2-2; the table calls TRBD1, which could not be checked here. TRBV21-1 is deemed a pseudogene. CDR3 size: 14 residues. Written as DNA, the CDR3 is TGTGCCAGCAGCAGAACAGGGTACACCGGGGAGCTGTTTTTT. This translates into CASSRTGYTGELFF.

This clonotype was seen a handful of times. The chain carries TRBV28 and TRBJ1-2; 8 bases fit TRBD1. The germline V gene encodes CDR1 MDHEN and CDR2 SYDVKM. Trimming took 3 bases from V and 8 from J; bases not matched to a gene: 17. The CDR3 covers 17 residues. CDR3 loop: CASSFSPQGALVEGYTF. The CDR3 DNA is TGTGCCAGCAGTTTCAGTCCTCAGGGGGCGCTGGTTGAGGGCTACACCTTC.

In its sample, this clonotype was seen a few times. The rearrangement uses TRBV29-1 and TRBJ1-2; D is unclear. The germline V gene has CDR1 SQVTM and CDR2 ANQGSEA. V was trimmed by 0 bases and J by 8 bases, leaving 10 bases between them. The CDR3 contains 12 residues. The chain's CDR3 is CSVEDSTGGYTF. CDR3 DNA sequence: TGCAGCGTTGAAGACTCGACGGGCGGCTACACCTTC. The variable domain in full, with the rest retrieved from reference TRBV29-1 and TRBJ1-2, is SAVISQKPSRDICQRGTSLTIQCQVDSQVTMMFWYRQQPGQSLTLIATANQGSEATYESGFVIDKFPISRPNLTFSTLTVSNMSPEDSSIYLCSVEDSTGGYTFGSGTRLTVV.

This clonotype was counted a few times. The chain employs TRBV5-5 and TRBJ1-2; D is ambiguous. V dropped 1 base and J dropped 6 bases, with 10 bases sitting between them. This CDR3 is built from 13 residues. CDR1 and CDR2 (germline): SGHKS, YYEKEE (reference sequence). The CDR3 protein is CASSLYLTDGYTF. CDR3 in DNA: TGTGCCAGCAGCTTGTATTTAACGGATGGCTACACCTTC.